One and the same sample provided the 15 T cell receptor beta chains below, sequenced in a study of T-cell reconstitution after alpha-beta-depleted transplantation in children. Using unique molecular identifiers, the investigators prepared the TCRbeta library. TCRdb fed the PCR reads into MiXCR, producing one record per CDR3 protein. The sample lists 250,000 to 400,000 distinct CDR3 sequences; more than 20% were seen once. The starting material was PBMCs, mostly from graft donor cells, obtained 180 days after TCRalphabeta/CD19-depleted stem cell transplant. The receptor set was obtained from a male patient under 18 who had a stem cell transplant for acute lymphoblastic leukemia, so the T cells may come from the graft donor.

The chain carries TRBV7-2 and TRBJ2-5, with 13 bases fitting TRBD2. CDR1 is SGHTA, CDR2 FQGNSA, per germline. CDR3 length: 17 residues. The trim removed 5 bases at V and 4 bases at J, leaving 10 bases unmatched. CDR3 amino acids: CASSPLGLAGDGETQYF. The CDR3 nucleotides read TGTGCCAGCAGCCCTCTCGGACTAGCGGGAGACGGAGAGACCCAGTACTTC.

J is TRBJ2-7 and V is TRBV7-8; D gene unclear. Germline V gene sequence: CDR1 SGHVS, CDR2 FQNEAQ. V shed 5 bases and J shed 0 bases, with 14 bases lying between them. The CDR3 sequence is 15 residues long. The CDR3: CASSAWAGPSYEQYF. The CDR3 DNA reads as TGTGCCAGCAGCGCGTGGGCAGGACCCTCCTACGAGCAGTACTTC.

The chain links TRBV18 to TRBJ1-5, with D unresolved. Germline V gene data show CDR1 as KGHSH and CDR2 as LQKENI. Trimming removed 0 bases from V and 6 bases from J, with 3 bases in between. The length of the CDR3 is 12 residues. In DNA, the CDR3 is TGTGCCAGCTCACCACCGGGTCAGCCCCAGCATTTT. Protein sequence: CASSPPGQPQHF.

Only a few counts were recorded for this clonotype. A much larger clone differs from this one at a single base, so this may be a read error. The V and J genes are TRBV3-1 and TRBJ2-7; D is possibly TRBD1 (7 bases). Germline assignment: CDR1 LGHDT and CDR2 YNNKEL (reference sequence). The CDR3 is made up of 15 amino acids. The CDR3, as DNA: TGTGCCTGCAGCCAACCTCCAGGGACAGCGGGCGAGCAGTACTTC. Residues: CACSQPPGTAGEQYF.

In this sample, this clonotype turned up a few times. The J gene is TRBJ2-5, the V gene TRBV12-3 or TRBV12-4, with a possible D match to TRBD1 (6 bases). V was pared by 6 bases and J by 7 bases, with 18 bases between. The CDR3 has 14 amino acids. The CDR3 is CASSPIWGLGTQYF. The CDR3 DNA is TGTGCCAGCAGCCCGATCTGGGGGCTTGGGACCCAGTACTTC.

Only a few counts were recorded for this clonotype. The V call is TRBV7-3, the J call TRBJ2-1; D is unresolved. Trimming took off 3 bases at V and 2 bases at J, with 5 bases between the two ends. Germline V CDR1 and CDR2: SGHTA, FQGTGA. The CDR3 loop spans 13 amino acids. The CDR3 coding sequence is TGTGCCAGCAGCTTCGGTCCCTACAATGAGCAGTTCTTC. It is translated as CASSFGPYNEQFF.

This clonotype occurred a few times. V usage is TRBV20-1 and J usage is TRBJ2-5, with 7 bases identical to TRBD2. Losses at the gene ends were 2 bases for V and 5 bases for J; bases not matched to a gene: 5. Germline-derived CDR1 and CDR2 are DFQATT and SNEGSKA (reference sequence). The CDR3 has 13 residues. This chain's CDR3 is CSARPAGLETQYF. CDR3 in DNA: TGCAGTGCTAGACCAGCGGGATTGGAGACCCAGTACTTC.

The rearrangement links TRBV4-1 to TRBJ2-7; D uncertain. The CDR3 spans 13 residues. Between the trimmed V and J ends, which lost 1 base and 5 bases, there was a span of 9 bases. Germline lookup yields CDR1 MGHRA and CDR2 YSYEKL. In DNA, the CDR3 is TGCGCCAGCAGCCAAGGAAAAGGGAACGAGCAGTACTTC. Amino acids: CASSQGKGNEQYF.

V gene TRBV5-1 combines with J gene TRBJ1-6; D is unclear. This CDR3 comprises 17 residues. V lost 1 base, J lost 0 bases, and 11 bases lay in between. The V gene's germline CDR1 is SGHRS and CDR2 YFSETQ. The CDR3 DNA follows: TGCGCCAGCAGCTTGACGGCGGTTAGCTCCTATAATTCACCCCTCCACTTT. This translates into CASSLTAVSSYNSPLHF.

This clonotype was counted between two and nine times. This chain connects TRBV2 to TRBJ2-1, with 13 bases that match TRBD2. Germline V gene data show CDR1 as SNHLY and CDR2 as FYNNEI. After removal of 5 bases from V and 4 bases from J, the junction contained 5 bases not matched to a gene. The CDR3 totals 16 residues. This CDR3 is CASSPGTSGTYNEQFF. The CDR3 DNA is TGTGCCAGCAGTCCTGGGACTAGCGGGACTTACAATGAGCAGTTCTTC.

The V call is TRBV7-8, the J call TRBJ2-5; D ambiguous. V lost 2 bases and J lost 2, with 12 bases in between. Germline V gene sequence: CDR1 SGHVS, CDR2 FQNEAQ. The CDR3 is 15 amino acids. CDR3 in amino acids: CASSLPRWAQETQYF. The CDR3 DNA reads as TGTGCCAGCAGCTTACCGCGCTGGGCACAAGAGACCCAGTACTTC.

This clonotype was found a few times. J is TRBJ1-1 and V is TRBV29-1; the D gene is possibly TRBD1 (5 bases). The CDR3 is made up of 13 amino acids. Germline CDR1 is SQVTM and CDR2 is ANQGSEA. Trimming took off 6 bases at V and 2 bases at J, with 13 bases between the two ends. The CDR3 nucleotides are TGCAGCGTACTGGGACGGTTTAACACTGAAGCTTTCTTT. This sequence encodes CSVLGRFNTEAFF.

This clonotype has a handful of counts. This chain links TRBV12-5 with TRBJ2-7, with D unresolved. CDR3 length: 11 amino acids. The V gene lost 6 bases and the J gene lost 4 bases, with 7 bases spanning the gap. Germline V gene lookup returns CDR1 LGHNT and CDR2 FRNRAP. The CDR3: CASGPWYEQYF. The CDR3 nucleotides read TGTGCTAGTGGCCCTTGGTACGAGCAGTACTTC.

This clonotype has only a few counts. As DNA, the CDR3 is TGTGCCAGCACCTTTGGGGGGAGAACAGATACGCAGTATTTT. This codes for CASTFGGRTDTQYF. V usage is TRBV12-3 or TRBV12-4 and J usage is TRBJ2-3; possibly TRBD2 for D (6 bases). The CDR3 contains 14 residues. Between the trimmed V and J ends, which lost 7 bases and 3 bases, there was a span of 14 bases.

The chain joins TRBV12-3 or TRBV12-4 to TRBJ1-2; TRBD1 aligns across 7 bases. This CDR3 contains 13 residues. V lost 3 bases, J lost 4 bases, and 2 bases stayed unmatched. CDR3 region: CASSFGQVYGYTF. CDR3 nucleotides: TGTGCCAGCAGTTTTGGACAGGTCTATGGCTACACCTTC.